This TCR beta chain was identified in a study of TIL therapy for anti-PD-1-resistant metastatic lung cancer. Notes on the study in general: Infused TIL clonotypes partially replaced the baseline blood repertoire, then decayed over months.

The immunoSEQ assay was v3. Method: immunoSEQ multiplex PCR; TCRdb's copy keeps in-frame clones and lacks some. The sample consists of more than 55,000 clones, 81% of them appearing once. Indicated time point: pre-treatment sample, taken before nivolumab and TIL therapy. Adults with stage 4 NSCLC were enrolled in a phase I trial. Germline lookup yields CDR1 SEHNR and CDR2 FQNEAQ (reference sequence). Trimming removed 4 bases from V and 2 bases from J; junction bases left unmatched: 6. The CDR3 contains 16 residues. Points on this clone: Its antigen is undetermined.

Sequenced here: blood, sampled at baseline. The rearrangement joins TRBV7-9 to TRBJ2-1, with TRBD2 matching 9 bases. This clonotype originated in a person aged 25 to 85 with non-small cell lung cancer. Written as DNA, the CDR3 is TGTGCCAGCAGCTCGAGACTAGCGGACCCCTACAATGAGCAGTTCTTC. Protein sequence: CASSSRLADPYNEQFF.